The subject of this entry is one T cell receptor beta chain. Its antigen is not known. Losses at the gene ends were 6 bases for V and 2 bases for J; bases not matched to a gene: 4. The CDR3 sequence is 14 residues long. Germline V gene data show CDR1 as MNHEY and CDR2 as SVGAGI. These data are taken from a study of shared clonotypes between healthy human individuals. Study findings and constraints: When compared with the clonotypes that were shared by all four sorted-subset donors, the non-shared clonotypes turned out to have lower generation probabilities. Of the naive CD4 clonotypes, approximately 5% were shared across a handful of donors.

The CD4+ fraction was divided into a CD45RA+ naive subset and a CD45RA-negative memory subset. Libraries were prepared by immunoSEQ multiplex PCR; TCRdb keeps only in-frame clonotypes and omits some of them. The data show roughly 1.5 million clones, around 98% seen once. The source of this sequence is a man younger than 45 in good health. The chain links TRBV6-5 to TRBJ2-1, with 7 bases that match TRBD1. The sequencing sample was made of naive CD4+ T cells sorted from blood. Subset of the sample: CD45RA+ positively selected. The CDR3 here is CASSRQGTYNEQFF. In DNA, the CDR3 is TGTGCCAGCAGCCGACAGGGAACCTACAATGAGCAGTTCTTC.